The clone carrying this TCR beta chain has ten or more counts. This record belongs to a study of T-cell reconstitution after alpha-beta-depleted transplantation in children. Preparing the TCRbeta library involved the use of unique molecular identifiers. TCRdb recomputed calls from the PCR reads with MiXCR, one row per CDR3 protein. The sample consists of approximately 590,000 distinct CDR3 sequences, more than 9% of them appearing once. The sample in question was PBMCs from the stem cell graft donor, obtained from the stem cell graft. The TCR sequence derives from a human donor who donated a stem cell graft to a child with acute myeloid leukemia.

The CDR3 region is CATSDSGQGSDTQYF. CDR3 bases: TGTGCCACCAGTGACTCTGGACAGGGGTCAGATACGCAGTATTTT. The chain combines TRBV24-1 with TRBJ2-3; 9 nucleotides agree with TRBD1. There are 15 residues in the CDR3. Losses at the gene ends were 4 bases for V and 4 bases for J; bases not matched to a gene: 5. Per germline, CDR1 KGHDR and CDR2 SFDVKD.